These T cell receptor beta chains were read from a single sample in a study of OX40 agonist ivuxolimab in advanced cancers. Assay: immunoSEQ multiplex PCR; the TCRdb copy retains only in-frame clones and omits some. The data contain 60,000 to 75,000 clones, about 90% of them singletons. Specimen: CD4+ or CD8+ T cells sorted from blood, collected in a trial of the OX40 agonist ivuxolimab. Every receptor here comes from an adult with an advanced solid tumor such as melanoma, head and neck, liver or kidney cancer. Each CDR3 is given with its conserved first and last residue. The order of the fields is D gene, J gene, V gene, clone size, CDR3 DNA, CDR3 protein. A D gene is named only where the DNA matches it firmly. Size tells how often a clone was seen (once, few, many) or the class of an expanded clone, and some rows leave it out.

.	TRBJ1-2	TRBV13	.	TGTGCCAGCAGGGAGGCAGGGACGAGTTATGGCTACACCTTC	CASREAGTSYGYTF
.	TRBJ2-3	TRBV28	.	TGTGCCAGCAGTATAGGGGAGCGCACAGATACGCAGTATTTT	CASSIGERTDTQYF
.	TRBJ2-5	TRBV7-9	.	TGTGCCAGCAGCTTAGGGCCCACAGAGACCCAGTACTTC	CASSLGPTETQYF
TRBD1	TRBJ2-2	TRBV27	once	TGTGCCAGCACCTACTCAGGGGGCGCAATCGGGGAGCTGTTTTTT	CASTYSGGAIGELFF
TRBD1	TRBJ2-1	TRBV7-3	.	TGTGCCAGCAGCCCCGGACAGGGGGCAAGGGAGCAGTTCTTC	CASSPGQGAREQFF
TRBD1	TRBJ2-7	TRBV4-3	.	TGCGCCAGCAGCCAAGATCGCGGCAGGGGGTCCTACGAGCAGTACTTC	CASSQDRGRGSYEQYF
.	TRBJ2-5	TRBV27	.	TGTGCCAGCAGTTTGAACGGAAAGGAAGAGACCCAGTACTTC	CASSLNGKEETQYF
TRBD1	TRBJ2-2	TRBV11-2	.	TGTGCCAGCAGCTTCGCAGGGGGCGACACCGGGGAGCTGTTTTTT	CASSFAGGDTGELFF
.	TRBJ2-7	TRBV11-2	.	TGTGCCAGCAGCTTAGTACGGGAGCAGTACTTC	CASSLVREQYF
.	TRBJ2-7	TRBV14	.	TGTGCCAGCAAGGGGTTTTCCTCCTACGAGCAGTACTTC	CASKGFSSYEQYF
.	TRBJ2-6	TRBV5-8	.	TGTGCCAGCAGCTTGAATTGGGGGGCAGATGGGGCCAACGTCCTGACTTTC	CASSLNWGADGANVLTF
.	TRBJ2-7	TRBV4-1	.	TGCGCCAGCAGCCAAGATAAAGGATCCTACGAGCAGTACTTC	CASSQDKGSYEQYF
TRBD2	TRBJ2-7	TRBV7-6	.	TGTGCCAGCAGCTTTGGAGAGCGGGGCGGGCAGTACTTC	CASSFGERGGQYF
.	TRBJ1-1	TRBV27	.	TGTGCCAGCAGTTTATATGTGGGCAGTGAAGCTTTCTTT	CASSLYVGSEAFF
.	TRBJ1-1	TRBV5-5	.	TGTGCCAGCAGCTTGTCTTCGGCTGGGAACACTGAAGCTTTCTTT	CASSLSSAGNTEAFF
TRBD1	TRBJ2-7	TRBV4-1	once	TGCGCCAGCTCCCAGGGACAGGGGTTATACGAGCAGTACTTC	CASSQGQGLYEQYF
TRBD2	TRBJ2-2	TRBV4-3	.	TGCGCCAGCAGCCCAGATAGCGGGATCCCGAACACCGGGGAGCTGTTTTTT	CASSPDSGIPNTGELFF
TRBD1	TRBJ2-7	TRBV11-3	.	TGTGCCAGCAGCGAAGGACAGGGCCCCTACGAGCAGTACTTC	CASSEGQGPYEQYF
TRBD1	TRBJ2-5	TRBV25-1	.	TGTGCCAGCAGCCCGAGACAGGGAGTAGCGGAGACCCAGTACTTC	CASSPRQGVAETQYF
TRBD2	TRBJ2-2	TRBV7-9	.	TGTGCCAGCAGCTTTGCTAGCGGGAGATCGGGCGGGGAGCTGTTTTTT	CASSFASGRSGGELFF
TRBD1	TRBJ1-1	TRBV14	.	TGTGCCAGCAGCCAAGTGACAGGGCGGTACACTGAAGCTTTCTTT	CASSQVTGRYTEAFF
.	TRBJ1-1	TRBV4-1	.	TGCGCCAGCAGCCAAGTAGAGGGTTCTGAAGCTTTCTTT	CASSQVEGSEAFF
.	TRBJ1-5	TRBV10-2	.	TGCGCCAGCAGTGTTGGAGGTAATCAGCCCCAGCATTTT	CASSVGGNQPQHF
TRBD1	TRBJ2-7	TRBV28	.	TGTGCCAGCAGTAGTCCGGGACAGGGATACGAGCAGTACTTC	CASSSPGQGYEQYF
.	TRBJ2-2	TRBV27	.	TGTGCCAGCAGTTTGTCGGACACCGGGGAGCTGTTTTTT	CASSLSDTGELFF
.	TRBJ1-5	TRBV15	.	TGTGCCACCTCCCGGGCGGGGGACATTCAGCCCCAGCATTTT	CATSRAGDIQPQHF
TRBD1	TRBJ2-1	TRBV7-9	.	TGTGCCAGCAGCTCACCGGGCCAAGTGACAGGGGTGGGGGATGAGCAGTTCTTC	CASSSPGQVTGVGDEQFF
.	TRBJ2-3	TRBV12-5	.	TGTGCTAGTGGTTTGGTCCCCGACAGACCCGTAGATACGCAGTATTTT	CASGLVPDRPVDTQYF
TRBD2	TRBJ2-7	TRBV19	.	TGTGCCAGTAGGTCTAGCGGGAGCTACGAGCAGTACTTC	CASRSSGSYEQYF
.	TRBJ2-3	TRBV5-1	.	TGCGCCAGCAGCTACGCAGATACGCAGTATTTT	CASSYADTQYF
TRBD2	TRBJ2-3	TRBV27	.	TGTGCCAGCAGTTTATTTGTAGCGGGAGATGGGACAGATACGCAGTATTTT	CASSLFVAGDGTDTQYF
.	TRBJ1-4	TRBV4-3	few	TGCGCCAGCAGCCAGAACAGGGTGTCTAATGAAAAACTGTTTTTT	CASSQNRVSNEKLFF
.	TRBJ1-6	TRBV27	.	TGTGCCAGCAGTTTCCAAAATTCACCCCTCCACTTT	CASSFQNSPLHF
TRBD2	TRBJ2-1	TRBV7-9	.	TGTGCCAGCGGGAGGACTAGAAATCAAAATGAGCAGTTCTTC	CASGRTRNQNEQFF
.	TRBJ2-2	TRBV15	.	TGTGCCACCAGCAGAGATGAACGGAGGAACACCGGGGAGCTGTTTTTT	CATSRDERRNTGELFF
TRBD1	TRBJ2-3	TRBV19	.	TGTGCCAGTAGTTCCGACAGGGTCACAGATACGCAGTATTTT	CASSSDRVTDTQYF
.	TRBJ2-1	TRBV9	.	TGTGCCAGCAGCGTAGGGGACTCATATCACTACAATGAGCAGTTCTTC	CASSVGDSYHYNEQFF
TRBD2	TRBJ2-7	TRBV19	.	TGTGCCAGTAAGGGAGCCGGGACTAGCGGTAACTACGAGCAGTACTTC	CASKGAGTSGNYEQYF
TRBD2	TRBJ2-1	TRBV6-4	.	TGTGCCAGCAGTGACGGGACTAGCGGGTACAATGAGCAGTTCTTC	CASSDGTSGYNEQFF
.	TRBJ2-1	TRBV6-6	once	TGTGCCAGCAGTTACGATGGTCGCAATGAGCAGTTCTTC	CASSYDGRNEQFF
TRBD2	TRBJ2-1	TRBV7-9	once	TGTGCCAGCAATCTCCCGGGACTAGCCCTCAATGAGCAGTTCTTC	CASNLPGLALNEQFF
.	TRBJ2-7	TRBV6-5	.	TGTGCCAGCAGTTACTCGACAGGCCCCTACGAGCAGTACTTC	CASSYSTGPYEQYF
.	TRBJ2-5	TRBV4-3	.	TGCGCCAGCAGCCAAGCAGTACAGGGAATAGAGACCCAGTACTTC	CASSQAVQGIETQYF
.	TRBJ2-5	TRBV5-8	.	TGTGCCAGCAGCTTCGGACCGTCACAAGAGACCCAGTACTTC	CASSFGPSQETQYF
.	TRBJ1-5	TRBV28	.	TGTGCCAGCAGTTTCCCCCCCGTTCTCAATCAGCCCCAGCATTTT	CASSFPPVLNQPQHF